This entry lists 21 T cell receptor beta chains sequenced from one sample in a study of blood T cell repertoires in COVID-19. Measured with immunoSEQ multiplex PCR; TCRdb has only the in-frame clones, and not every one. The sample consists of some 300,000 clones, 90% of them appearing once. Sequencing was performed on PBMCs or T cells enriched from blood (not recorded which). These TCRs come from a woman aged 25 to 39 who had been exposed to COVID-19.

The gene calls are TRBV7-8 and TRBJ1-2, with D unclear. With 6 bases removed from V and 4 bases from J, the gap between germline ends came to 12 bases. CDR3 length: 13 amino acids. CDR1 SGHVS and CDR2 FQNEAQ come from the germline V gene. CDR3: CASRPGWGYGYTF. The CDR3 DNA sequence: TGTGCCAGCAGGCCGGGGTGGGGCTATGGCTACACCTTC.

The rearrangement joins TRBV6-5 to TRBJ2-7, with a weak D call TRBD1 (6 bases). This CDR3 comprises 15 residues. Trimming left V 2 bases short and J 5 bases short, with 16 bases between. The germline V gene has CDR1 MNHEY and CDR2 SVGAGI. In DNA form, the CDR3 reads TGTGCCAGCAGTTACGATGTAGCAGGGGTGAACGAGCAGTACTTC. This translates into CASSYDVAGVNEQYF.

The gene calls are TRBV27 and TRBJ1-4; D gene unclear. Trimming cost V 3 bases and J 4 bases, with 12 bases left between them. CDR1 is MNHEY, CDR2 SMNVEV, per germline (reference sequence). The CDR3 is 15 amino acids. In nucleotides, the CDR3 is TGTGCCAGCAGTTTCCAAGGGAGATTTAATGAAAAACTGTTTTTT. It is translated as CASSFQGRFNEKLFF. The complete variable domain, with remaining parts taken from reference TRBV27 and TRBJ1-4, reads EAQVTQNPRYLITVTGKKLTVTCSQNMNHEYMSWYRQDPGLGLRQIYYSMNVEVTDKGDVPEGYKVSRKEKRNFPLILESPSPNQTSLYFCASSFQGRFNEKLFFGSGTQLSVL.

As regards this clone: Additional DNA sequences in this sample encode the identical CDR3. V usage is TRBV5-4 and J usage is TRBJ1-2, with 7 nucleotides matching TRBD1. The length of the CDR3 is 14 residues. Per germline, CDR1 SGHNT and CDR2 YYREEE (reference sequence). V dropped 4 bases and J dropped 0; count of bases not matched to a gene: 3. CDR3 nucleotides: TGTGCCAGCAGCCGGGACAGTTCTAACTATGGCTACACCTTC. Its translation: CASSRDSSNYGYTF.

The genes are TRBV2 and TRBJ1-3; 9 nucleotides line up with TRBD1. CDR1 is SNHLY, CDR2 FYNNEI, per germline. Trimming cost V 6 bases and J 4 bases; bases outside gene matches: 10. This CDR3 has 16 residues. CDR3 in amino acids: CASSKTGTGIGNTIYF. In nucleotides, the CDR3 is TGTGCCAGCAGCAAGACCGGGACAGGGATCGGAAACACCATATATTTT.

The chain combines TRBV5-4 with TRBJ2-3; 9 positions match TRBD2. CDR1 is SGHNT, CDR2 YYREEE, per germline (reference sequence). The CDR3 is made up of 16 amino acids. J was trimmed by 2 bases and V by 4 bases; bases with no gene match: 8. The CDR3 bases are TGTGCCAGCAGCAGAGTTAGCGGGGGTCCCACAGATACGCAGTATTTT. It yields the protein CASSRVSGGPTDTQYF.

The rearrangement joins TRBV6-5 to TRBJ2-7, with D uncertain. The CDR3 extends over 12 amino acids. V lost 5 bases and J lost 3, with 8 bases in between. Germline V gene sequence: CDR1 MNHEY, CDR2 SVGAGI. CDR3 protein: CASSQHGYEQYF. The DNA of the CDR3 is TGTGCCAGCAGTCAACATGGCTACGAGCAGTACTTC.

The chain carries TRBV5-6 and TRBJ1-2; tentatively, D is TRBD1 (6 bases). V shed 4 bases and J shed 4 bases, with 14 bases lying between them. CDR1 and CDR2 from the germline V gene are SGHDT and YYEEEE. The CDR3 spans 14 residues. The CDR3 nucleotides are TGTGCCAGCAGCCCTACAGGGCTCCTCTATGGCTACACCTTC. Its protein product is CASSPTGLLYGYTF.

The rearrangement uses TRBV5-1 and TRBJ2-5; 7 bases line up with TRBD1. Germline assignment: CDR1 SGHRS and CDR2 YFSETQ. Losses at the gene ends were 4 bases for V and 2 bases for J; bases not matched to a gene: 11. The length of the CDR3 is 16 residues. The CDR3 loop reads CASSQHLGRGQETQYF. The CDR3 DNA sequence: TGCGCCAGCAGCCAACACCTGGGCAGGGGGCAAGAGACCCAGTACTTC.

The chain has TRBV27 and TRBJ2-7, with TRBD1 identical over 8 bases. There are 16 residues in the CDR3. Germline V gives CDR1 MNHEY, CDR2 SMNVEV (reference sequence). V lost 3 bases and J lost 4; bases outside the gene matches: 11. This CDR3 reads CASSFAPGTGLYEQYF. The CDR3 nucleotides are TGTGCCAGCAGTTTCGCCCCCGGGACAGGCCTATACGAGCAGTACTTC.

The chain employs TRBV19 and TRBJ1-5, with D possibly TRBD1 on 6 matching bases. Germline assignment: CDR1 LNHDA and CDR2 SQIVND (reference sequence). This CDR3 contains 16 residues. The germline V and J ends were trimmed by 4 bases and 7 bases, with 20 bases remaining between them. As DNA, the CDR3 is TGTGCCAGTAGTAGACCGGAGCTGACAGGCGTCCAGCCCCAGCATTTT. Protein: CASSRPELTGVQPQHF.

V gene TRBV9 combines with J gene TRBJ1-5, with 9 bases aligning to TRBD1. Germline V gives CDR1 SGDLS, CDR2 YYNGEE. This CDR3 region has 15 residues. Unmatched junction bases numbered 8, after V lost 4 bases and J lost 6 bases. CDR3 in DNA: TGTGCCAGCAGCATCACAGGGGGCGCCGGTCAGCCCCAGCATTTT. The encoded protein is CASSITGGAGQPQHF.

The chain recombines TRBV2 with TRBJ1-2, with 7 bases fitting TRBD1. The CDR3 runs to 14 residues. The trim removed 8 bases at V and 2 bases at J, leaving 8 bases unmatched. Per the germline V gene, CDR1 is SNHLY and CDR2 is FYNNEI. CDR3 region: CASFRQGPNYGYTF. CDR3 nucleotide sequence: TGTGCCAGCTTCCGACAGGGCCCGAACTATGGCTACACCTTC.

A remark on this clone: This likely comes from a read error, as the CDR3 has no conserved phenylalanine or tryptophan at its end. The DNA is omitted, as the CDR3 cannot be located on it reliably, and the CDR3 follows TCRdb's listing. V usage is TRBV19 and J usage is TRBJ1-1; TRBD1 is taken as the D call from the table, unchecked against the DNA. Germline values: CDR1 LNHDA, CDR2 SQIVND (reference sequence). The CDR3 totals 13 residues, both ends included. CDR3 in amino acids: CASSIGPGTGALL.

The chain links TRBV7-2 to TRBJ1-2; TRBD1 matches at 8 bases. V shed 5 bases and J 3 bases; nucleotides not matched to a gene: 11. CDR1 is SGHTA, CDR2 FQGNSA, per germline. This CDR3 comprises 16 residues. CDR3 nucleotide sequence: TGTGCCAGCAGCCTCGACAGGGGAAGGATTTACTATGGCTACACCTTC. It encodes CASSLDRGRIYYGYTF.

This clone was seen just once. The chain has TRBV10-3 and TRBJ1-1; 11 bases are shared with TRBD1. V trimming: 6 bases; J trimming: 6 bases; junction bases outside the gene matches: 9. The CDR3 covers 15 residues. Germline-derived CDR1 and CDR2 are ENHRY and SYGVKD. The CDR3 region is CAIRTPGQGDAEAFF. The DNA of the CDR3 is TGTGCCATCAGGACACCGGGACAGGGGGATGCTGAAGCTTTCTTT.

V and J are TRBV24-1 and TRBJ2-1; maybe TRBD1 (5 bases). CDR3 length equals 15 residues. The V and J ends lost 2 bases and 4 bases respectively, with 11 bases between them. The germline V gene encodes CDR1 KGHDR and CDR2 SFDVKD. CDR3 loop: CATSDSTGYYNEQFF. As DNA, the CDR3 is TGTGCCACCAGTGATTCTACAGGTTATTACAATGAGCAGTTCTTC.

The rearrangement uses TRBV19 and TRBJ1-2; 11 positions agree with TRBD1. Germline V lookup: CDR1 LNHDA, CDR2 SQIVND (reference sequence). V lost 8 bases, J lost 2 bases, and 10 bases stayed unmatched. This CDR3 spans 16 amino acids. In DNA, the CDR3 is TGTGCCAGTTTCTCAGCATGGACAGGGGGCAACTATGGCTACACCTTC. As protein: CASFSAWTGGNYGYTF.

Comments on this clone: The junction and the germline gene differ at one end; a read error may be behind it. V is TRBV12-3 or TRBV12-4 and J is TRBJ2-2, with TRBD2 matching over 8 bases. The CDR3 is 13 residues long. CDR3: CASSQTSSGELLF. DNA for the CDR3: TGTGCCAGCAGCCAGACTAGTAGCGGGGAGCTGCTTTTT.

The chain couples TRBV4-3 to TRBJ1-5, with D hard to call. CDR1 is LGHNA and CDR2 is YSLEER in the germline V gene. The CDR3 contains 14 residues. V lost 0 bases to trimming and J lost 9 bases, with 12 bases between them. CDR3 protein: CASSQELRARPQHF. In DNA, the CDR3 is TGCGCCAGCAGCCAAGAACTCCGTGCGAGGCCCCAGCATTTT.

Only a few counts were recorded for this clone. This chain uses TRBV10-3 with TRBJ2-7; 7 nucleotides agree with TRBD1. CDR1 is ENHRY, CDR2 SYGVKD, per germline. The length of the CDR3 is 15 residues. The V and J ends lost 2 bases and 5 bases, in that order; junction bases with no gene match: 9. The CDR3 loop is CAISEPPQGTDEQYF. The CDR3 DNA is TGTGCCATCAGTGAGCCGCCACAGGGGACGGACGAGCAGTACTTC.